The 13 T cell receptor beta chains given below trace back to one sample, sequenced in a study of blood T cells in healthy people across ages. With a J-beta primer mix and a sample-barcoded 5' primer, a second PCR ran 7 to 11 cycles. MiXCR was run by TCRdb on the 5' RACE reads, yielding one entry per CDR3 protein. The table records approximately 780,000 distinct CDR3 sequences, around 24% of them present only once. These sequences were also reported in another study, on T cells of mothers and their children.

Material for sequencing was blood. All receptors derive from a boy aged 5-17 years in good health.

This chain joins TRBV4-1 and TRBJ2-7, with 11 bases aligning to TRBD1. CDR3 length equals 16 residues. J lost 6 bases, V lost 6 bases, and 13 bases had no gene match. Germline-derived CDR1 and CDR2 are MGHRA and YSYEKL. DNA for the CDR3: TGCGCCAGCAGTCACCCTGCGGGACAGGGGGGTGGCGAGCAGTACTTC. It specifies CASSHPAGQGGGEQYF.

This clonotype came up many times. This sequence joins TRBV6-6 and TRBJ2-5; 12 positions match TRBD2. The J call may be mistaken, given a closer DNA end match to TRBJ2-7. This CDR3 contains 16 residues. Germline CDR1 reads MNHNY; CDR2 reads SVGAGI (reference sequence). The CDR3 bases are TGTGCCAGCAGTTACGGACTAGCGGGGTTCTCCTACGAGCAGTACTTC. It encodes CASSYGLAGFSYEQYF.

The chain is built from TRBV29-1 and TRBJ2-5; D possibly corresponds to TRBD2 (6 bases). V dropped 5 bases and J dropped 5 bases, with 15 bases sitting between them. Germline V gene lookup returns CDR1 SQVTM and CDR2 ANQGSEA. This CDR3 is built from 13 residues. CDR3 residues: CSVRLVMVETQYF. For the CDR3, the DNA is TGCAGCGTTCGACTAGTAATGGTGGAGACCCAGTACTTC.

The J gene is TRBJ1-5, the V gene TRBV9, with D possibly TRBD1 on 6 matching bases. V lost 8 bases and J lost 6, with 15 bases in between. The CDR3 totals 13 residues. Germline CDR1 is SGDLS and CDR2 is YYNGEE. The CDR3 protein is CARGGADSQPQHF. In DNA, the CDR3 is TGTGCCAGGGGGGGCGCCGATAGTCAGCCCCAGCATTTT.

This chain links TRBV4-1 with TRBJ2-4; 8 bases line up with TRBD1. Germline loops: CDR1 MGHRA, CDR2 YSYEKL. CDR3 size: 18 residues. The junction had 19 bases not matched to a gene; V was cut back by 6 bases and J by 6 bases. The CDR3: CASSRGRAQGARGNIQYF. The CDR3 DNA reads TGCGCCAGCAGTCGTGGCCGGGCGCAGGGGGCGCGGGGAAACATTCAGTACTTC.

This clonotype was recorded once. The chain is built from TRBV5-1 and TRBJ1-3; D ambiguous. Germline values: CDR1 SGHRS, CDR2 YFSETQ. This CDR3 is built from 14 residues. Trimming cost V 2 bases and J 7 bases, with 13 bases left between them. The DNA for the CDR3 is TGCGCCAGCAGCTTTACAGTGATGTCGAACACCATATATTTT. Its protein product is CASSFTVMSNTIYF.

This clonotype was counted a few times. The gene calls are TRBV5-1 and TRBJ2-6, with 8 bases aligning to TRBD1. Germline CDR1 is SGHRS and CDR2 is YFSETQ. This CDR3 region has 18 residues. V was clipped by 4 bases and J by 4 bases; unmatched bases: 13. The CDR3 protein is CASSPLTGADTGANVLTF. CDR3 nucleotides: TGCGCCAGCAGCCCACTGACAGGGGCAGATACGGGGGCCAACGTCCTGACTTTC. The entire variable domain, with the rest obtained from reference TRBV5-1 and TRBJ2-6, is as follows: KAGVTQTPRYLIKTRGQQVTLSCSPISGHRSVSWYQQTPGQGLQFLFEYFSETQRNKGNFPGRFSGRQFSNSRSEMNVSTLELGDSALYLCASSPLTGADTGANVLTFGAGSRLTVL.

The chain employs TRBV3-1 and TRBJ1-2; D is perhaps TRBD1 (6 bases). The CDR3 spans 14 residues. The V gene's germline CDR1 is LGHDT and CDR2 YNNKEL (reference sequence). With 0 bases removed from V and 8 bases from J, the gap between germline ends came to 13 bases. The CDR3 sequence is CASSQDRDMGGYTF. The CDR3 bases are TGTGCCAGCAGCCAAGATAGGGACATGGGCGGCTACACCTTC.

The chain combines TRBV6-5 with TRBJ1-2; D gene unclear. This CDR3 contains 14 residues. Trimming cost V 2 bases and J 4 bases, with 11 bases left between them. CDR1 is MNHEY and CDR2 is SVGAGI in the germline V gene. The CDR3 spells CASSYGGLSYGYTF. DNA of the CDR3: TGTGCCAGCAGTTACGGAGGCCTTTCCTATGGCTACACCTTC.

This chain connects TRBV6-2 or TRBV6-3 to TRBJ2-1; D might be TRBD1 (6 bases). Trimming removed 11 bases from V and 1 base from J, with 15 bases in between. Germline V lookup: CDR1 MNHEY, CDR2 SVGEGT. The CDR3 has 14 residues. DNA for the CDR3: TGTGCCTGCAAGGGGGTTGAATCCTACAATGAGCAGTTCTTC. Translated, it gives CACKGVESYNEQFF.

The DNA of the CDR3 is TGTGCCTGGAGGCGACAGGGTTGGGCTTTCTTT. Amino acids: CAWRRQGWAFF. This chain connects TRBV30 to TRBJ1-1; 7 nucleotides line up with TRBD1. CDR3 length: 11 residues. Germline V lookup: CDR1 GTSNPN, CDR2 SVGIG (reference sequence). V shed 3 bases and J 11 bases; nucleotides not matched to a gene: 6.

In regard to this clonotype: The conserved phenylalanine or tryptophan is not found at the CDR3 terminus, so this likely reflects a read error. The J gene is TRBJ1-1, the V gene TRBV5-1, with TRBD1 matching 8 bases. Trimming took 5 bases from V and 0 from J; bases not matched to a gene: 15. The length of the CDR3 is 18 residues. CDR1 is SGHRS and CDR2 is YFSETQ in the germline V gene. The CDR3 here is CASREGRPGTGLNTEAFL. CDR3 nucleotide sequence: TGCGCCAGCAGAGAGGGCCGTCCCGGGACAGGACTGAACACTGAAGCTTTCCTT.

This clonotype was seen more than once but under ten times. The chain recombines TRBV12-3 or TRBV12-4 with TRBJ2-5, with 7 bases matching TRBD2. Judging by the DNA end, TRBJ2-7 fits better; the J call may be wrong. The CDR3 is made up of 17 amino acids. The CDR3 here is CASSQSRWDGRTNEQYF. The CDR3 nucleotides read TGTGCCAGCAGCCAATCGAGGTGGGACGGGAGGACGAACGAGCAGTACTTC.